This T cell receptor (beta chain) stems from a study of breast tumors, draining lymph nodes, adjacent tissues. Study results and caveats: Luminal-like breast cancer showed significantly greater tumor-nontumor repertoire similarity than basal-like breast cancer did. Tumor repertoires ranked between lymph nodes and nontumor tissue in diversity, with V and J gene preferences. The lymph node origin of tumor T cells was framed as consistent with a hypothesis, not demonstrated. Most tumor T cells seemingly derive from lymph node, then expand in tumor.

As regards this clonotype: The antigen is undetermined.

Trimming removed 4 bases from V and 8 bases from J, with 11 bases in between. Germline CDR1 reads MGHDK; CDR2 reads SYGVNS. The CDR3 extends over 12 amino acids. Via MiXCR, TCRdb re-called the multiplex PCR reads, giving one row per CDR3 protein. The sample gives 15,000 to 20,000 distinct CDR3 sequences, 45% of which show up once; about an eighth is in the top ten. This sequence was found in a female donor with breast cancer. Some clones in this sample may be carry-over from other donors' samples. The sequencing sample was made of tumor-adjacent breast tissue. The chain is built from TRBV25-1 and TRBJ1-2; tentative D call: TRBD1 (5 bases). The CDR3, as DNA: TGTGCCAGCAGTGCAGTATGGGGCGGCTACACCTTC. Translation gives CASSAVWGGYTF.